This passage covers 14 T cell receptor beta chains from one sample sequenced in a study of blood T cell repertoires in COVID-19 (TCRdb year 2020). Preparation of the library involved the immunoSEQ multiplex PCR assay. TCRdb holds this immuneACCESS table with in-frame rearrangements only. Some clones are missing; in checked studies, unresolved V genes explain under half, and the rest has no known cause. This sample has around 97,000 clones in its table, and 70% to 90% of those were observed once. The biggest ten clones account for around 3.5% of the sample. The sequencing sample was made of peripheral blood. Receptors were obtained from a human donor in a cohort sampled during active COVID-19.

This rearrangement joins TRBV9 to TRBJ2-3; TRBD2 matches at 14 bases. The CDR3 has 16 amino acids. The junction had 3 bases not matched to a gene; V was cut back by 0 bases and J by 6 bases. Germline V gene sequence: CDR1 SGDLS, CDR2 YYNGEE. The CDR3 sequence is CASSVAGTSGSDTQYF. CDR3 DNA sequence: TGTGCCAGCAGCGTAGCTGGGACTAGCGGGAGTGATACGCAGTATTTT.

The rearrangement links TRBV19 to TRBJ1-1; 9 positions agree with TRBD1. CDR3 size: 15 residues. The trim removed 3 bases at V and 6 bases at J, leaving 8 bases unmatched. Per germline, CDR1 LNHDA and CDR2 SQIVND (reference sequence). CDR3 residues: CASSIKGQGVAEAFF. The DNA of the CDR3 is TGTGCCAGTAGTATTAAGGGACAGGGTGTCGCTGAAGCTTTCTTT. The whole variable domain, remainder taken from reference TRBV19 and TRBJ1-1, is DGGITQSPKYLFRKEGQNVTLSCEQNLNHDAMYWYRQDPGQGLRLIYYSQIVNDFQKGDIAEGYSVSREKKESFPLTVTSAQKNPTAFYLCASSIKGQGVAEAFFGQGTRLTVV.

CDR3 sequence: CASSPDWVTEAFF. CDR3 in DNA: TGCGCCAGCAGCCCGGACTGGGTGACTGAAGCTTTCTTT. V is TRBV5-1 and J is TRBJ1-1; no definite D call. Germline CDR1 is SGHRS and CDR2 is YFSETQ. V lost 4 bases, J lost 5 bases, and 12 bases lay in between. CDR3 length: 13 residues.

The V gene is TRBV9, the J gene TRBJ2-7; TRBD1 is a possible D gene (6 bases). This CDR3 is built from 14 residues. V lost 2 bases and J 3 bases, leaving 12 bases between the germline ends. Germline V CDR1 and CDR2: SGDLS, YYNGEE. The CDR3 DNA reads TGTGCCAGCAGCGTCTCGGACAGTTTCTACGAGCAGTACTTC. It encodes CASSVSDSFYEQYF.

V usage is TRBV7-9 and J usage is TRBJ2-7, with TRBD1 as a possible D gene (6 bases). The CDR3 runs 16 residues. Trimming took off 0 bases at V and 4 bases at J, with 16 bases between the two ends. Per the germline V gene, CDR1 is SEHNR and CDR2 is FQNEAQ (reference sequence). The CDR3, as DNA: TGTGCCAGCAGCTTAGCAGAAGGAACAGGGACATACGAGCAGTACTTC. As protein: CASSLAEGTGTYEQYF.

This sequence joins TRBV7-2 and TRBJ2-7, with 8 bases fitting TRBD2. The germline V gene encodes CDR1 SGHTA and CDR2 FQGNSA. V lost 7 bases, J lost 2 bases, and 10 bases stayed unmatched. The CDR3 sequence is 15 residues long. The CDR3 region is CASTESGGLTYEQYF. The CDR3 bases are TGTGCCAGCACCGAGAGCGGGGGCTTAACCTACGAGCAGTACTTC. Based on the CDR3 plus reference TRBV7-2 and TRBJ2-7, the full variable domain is GAGVSQSPSNKVTEKGKDVELRCDPISGHTALYWYRQSLGQGLEFLIYFQGNSAPDKSGLPSDRFSAERTGGSVSTLTIQRTQQEDSAVYLCASTESGGLTYEQYFGPGTRLTVT.

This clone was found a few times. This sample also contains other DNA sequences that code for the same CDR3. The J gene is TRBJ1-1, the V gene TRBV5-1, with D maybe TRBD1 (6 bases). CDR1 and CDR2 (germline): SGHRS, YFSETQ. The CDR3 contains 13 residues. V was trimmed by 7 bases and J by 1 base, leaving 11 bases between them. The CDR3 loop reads CASSLGGNTEAFF. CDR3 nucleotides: TGCGCCAGCTCCCTAGGGGGGAACACTGAAGCTTTCTTT.

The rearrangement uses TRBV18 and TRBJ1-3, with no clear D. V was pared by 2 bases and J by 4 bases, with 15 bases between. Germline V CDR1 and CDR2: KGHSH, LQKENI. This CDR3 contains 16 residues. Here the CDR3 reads CASSPTQAAGGNTIYF. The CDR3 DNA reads TGTGCCAGCTCACCAACCCAGGCGGCGGGAGGAAACACCATATATTTT.

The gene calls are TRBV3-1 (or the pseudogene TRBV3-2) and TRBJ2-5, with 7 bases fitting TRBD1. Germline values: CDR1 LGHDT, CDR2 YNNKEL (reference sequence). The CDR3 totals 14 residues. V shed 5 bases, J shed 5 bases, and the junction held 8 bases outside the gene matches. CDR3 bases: TGTGCCAGCAGCACCCGACAGGGACGGGAGACCCAGTACTTC. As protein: CASSTRQGRETQYF.

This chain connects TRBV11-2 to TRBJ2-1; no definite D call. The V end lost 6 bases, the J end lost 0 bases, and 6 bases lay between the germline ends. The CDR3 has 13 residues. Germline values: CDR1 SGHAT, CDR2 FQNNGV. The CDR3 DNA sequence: TGTGCCAGCAGTCTAGTCTCCTACAATGAGCAGTTCTTC. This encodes CASSLVSYNEQFF.

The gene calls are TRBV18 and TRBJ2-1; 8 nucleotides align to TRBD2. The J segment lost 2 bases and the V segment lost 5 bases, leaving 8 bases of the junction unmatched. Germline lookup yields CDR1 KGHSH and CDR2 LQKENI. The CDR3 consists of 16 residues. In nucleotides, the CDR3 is TGTGCCAGCTCATCGGGAGCGGGAGCCCCCTACAATGAGCAGTTCTTC. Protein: CASSSGAGAPYNEQFF. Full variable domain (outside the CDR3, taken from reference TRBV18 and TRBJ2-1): NAGVMQNPRHLVRRRGQEARLRCSPMKGHSHVYWYRQLPEEGLKFMVYLQKENIIDESGMPKERFSAEFPKEGPSILRIQQVVRGDSAAYFCASSSGAGAPYNEQFFGPGTRLTVL.

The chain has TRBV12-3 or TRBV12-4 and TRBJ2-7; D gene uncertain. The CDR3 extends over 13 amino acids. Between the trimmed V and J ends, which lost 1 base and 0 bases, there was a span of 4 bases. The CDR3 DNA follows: TGTGCCAGCAGTTTAGGCGCCTCCTACGAGCAGTACTTC. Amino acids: CASSLGASYEQYF.

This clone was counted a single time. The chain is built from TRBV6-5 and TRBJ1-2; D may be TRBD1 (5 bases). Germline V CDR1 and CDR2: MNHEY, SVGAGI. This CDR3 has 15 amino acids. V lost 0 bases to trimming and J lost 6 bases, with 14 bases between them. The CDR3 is CASSYSAGRYDGYTF. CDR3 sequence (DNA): TGTGCCAGCAGTTACTCGGCGGGGCGATATGATGGCTACACCTTC.

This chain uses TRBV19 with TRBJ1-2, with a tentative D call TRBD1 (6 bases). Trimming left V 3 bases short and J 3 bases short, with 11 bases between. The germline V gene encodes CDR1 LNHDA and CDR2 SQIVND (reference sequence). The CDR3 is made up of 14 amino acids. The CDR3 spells CASSIGSGDYGYTF. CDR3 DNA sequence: TGTGCCAGTAGTATTGGTTCAGGGGACTATGGCTACACCTTC.